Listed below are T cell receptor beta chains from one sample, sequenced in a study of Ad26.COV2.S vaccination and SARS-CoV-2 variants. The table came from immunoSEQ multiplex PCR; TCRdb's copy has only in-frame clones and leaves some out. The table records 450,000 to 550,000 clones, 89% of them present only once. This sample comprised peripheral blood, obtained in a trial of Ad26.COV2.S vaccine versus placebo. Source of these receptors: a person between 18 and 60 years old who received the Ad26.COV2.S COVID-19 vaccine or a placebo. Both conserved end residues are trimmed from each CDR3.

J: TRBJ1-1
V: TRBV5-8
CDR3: ASSLVGRMNTEAF

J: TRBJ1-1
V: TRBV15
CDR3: ATSRDLNLNTEAF

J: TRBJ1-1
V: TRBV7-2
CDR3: ASSLTGDTEAF

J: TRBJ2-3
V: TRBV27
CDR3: ASSLNSVNTQY

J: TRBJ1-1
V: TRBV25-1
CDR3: ASSEWPAGQGGTEAF

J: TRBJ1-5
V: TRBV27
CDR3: ASSLGARQPQH

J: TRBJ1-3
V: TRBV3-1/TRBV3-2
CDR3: ASARGGGDTIY

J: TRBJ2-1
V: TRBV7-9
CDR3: ASRKQGGINNEQF

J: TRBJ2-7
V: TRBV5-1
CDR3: ASWERTGGLHEQY

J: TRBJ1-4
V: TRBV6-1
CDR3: ASSEGVTNEKLF

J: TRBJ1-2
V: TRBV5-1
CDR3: ASSLGTGISTGGYT

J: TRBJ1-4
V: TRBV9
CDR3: ASSVGHPNEKLF

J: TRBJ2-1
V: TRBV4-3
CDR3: ASSSSLYRNEQF

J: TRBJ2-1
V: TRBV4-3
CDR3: ASSQDLRVGEQF

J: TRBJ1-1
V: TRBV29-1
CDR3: SVWAPGGPLNTEAF

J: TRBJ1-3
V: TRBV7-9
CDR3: ASRHKQGPSGNTIY

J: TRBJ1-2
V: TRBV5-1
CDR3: ASSLAEWQKNYGYT

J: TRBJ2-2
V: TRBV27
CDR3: ASSFRRDTGELF

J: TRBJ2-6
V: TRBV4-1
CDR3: ASSQLPVSAGANVLT

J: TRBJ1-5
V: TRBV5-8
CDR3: ASSPGQKRNQPQH

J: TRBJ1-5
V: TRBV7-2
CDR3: ASSLAPGGGGNLPQH

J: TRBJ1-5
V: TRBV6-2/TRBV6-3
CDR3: ASSYSRVAAQPQH

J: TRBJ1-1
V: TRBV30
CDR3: AWQDPTMAF

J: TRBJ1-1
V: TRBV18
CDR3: ASSLARQKNTEAF

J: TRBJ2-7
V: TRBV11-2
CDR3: ASSSTVGQASYEQY

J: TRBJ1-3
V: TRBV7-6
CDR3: ASSSQGALGNTIY

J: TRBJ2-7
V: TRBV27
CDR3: ASSPGLRSYEQY

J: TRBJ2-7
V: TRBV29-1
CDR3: SAGTSGGGLEQY

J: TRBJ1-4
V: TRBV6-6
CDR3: ASGGVEKLF

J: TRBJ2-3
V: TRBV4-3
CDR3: ASSRGSDTQY

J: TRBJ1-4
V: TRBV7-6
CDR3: ASSRSDATNEKLF

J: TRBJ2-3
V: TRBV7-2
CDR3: ASSLRLHTDTQY

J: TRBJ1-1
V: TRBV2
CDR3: ASNYRALNTEAF

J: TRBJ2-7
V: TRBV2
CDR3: ASSEGQTVLYEQY

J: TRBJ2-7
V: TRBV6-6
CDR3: ASSSHRDYEQY

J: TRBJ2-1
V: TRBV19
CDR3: ASSILGSEQF

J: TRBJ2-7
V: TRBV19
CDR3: ASSIVEGATHEQY